This passage covers 30 T cell receptor beta chains from one sample sequenced in a study of cytomegalovirus exposure and HLA in healthy donors. This PCR relied on a set of 60 Vbeta primers and 13 Jbeta primers. TCRdb's table, derived via immunoSEQ multiplex PCR, lists solely in-frame clones and lacks some. Among approximately 120,000 clones listed, roughly 76% were seen once. Sequencing was carried out using PBMCs. These receptors originate from a woman in her forties or fifties in good health and CMV-seropositive.

The chain is built from TRBV5-4 and TRBJ2-5, with 10 bases aligning to TRBD2. The germline V gene has CDR1 SGHNT and CDR2 YYREEE (reference sequence). The CDR3 has 13 residues. The V gene end was trimmed by 3 bases and the J gene end by 5 bases; junction bases not matched to a gene: 1. The CDR3 DNA is TGTGCCAGCAGCTCGACTAGCGGGGAGACCCAGTACTTC. Encoded protein: CASSSTSGETQYF. The full variable domain, rest sourced from reference TRBV5-4 and TRBJ2-5, is ETGVTQSPTHLIKTRGQQVTLRCSSQSGHNTVSWYQQALGQGPQFIFQYYREEENGRGNFPPRFSGLQFPNYSSELNVNALELDDSALYLCASSSTSGETQYFGPGTRLLVL.

The J gene is TRBJ2-5, the V gene TRBV7-8, with D possibly being TRBD1 (6 bases). Germline V gives CDR1 SGHVS, CDR2 FQNEAQ. V lost 8 bases and J 2 bases, leaving 15 bases between the germline ends. The CDR3 length is 14 residues. In DNA form, the CDR3 reads TGTGCCAGCTACACACAGGGTAGTCAAGAGACCCAGTACTTC. This sequence encodes CASYTQGSQETQYF.

The CDR3 is CAISELAGGLKAQYF. In nucleotides, the CDR3 is TGTGCCATCAGTGAGCTAGCGGGGGGGCTAAAGGCCCAGTACTTC. The J gene is TRBJ2-5, the V gene TRBV10-3; TRBD2 agrees at 12 bases. The J segment lost 9 bases and the V segment lost 2 bases, leaving 7 bases of the junction unmatched. The CDR3 sequence is 15 residues long. The germline V gene has CDR1 ENHRY and CDR2 SYGVKD.

The chain employs TRBV2 and TRBJ2-7, with D perhaps TRBD2 (6 bases). V was pared by 8 bases and J by 0 bases, with 20 bases between. The CDR3 is 16 residues long. Looked up from germline, CDR1 is SNHLY and CDR2 is FYNNEI. This CDR3 reads CASCPSWEECSYEQYF. The CDR3 bases are TGTGCCAGCTGTCCTTCCTGGGAGGAGTGCTCCTACGAGCAGTACTTC.

This chain connects TRBV6-1 to TRBJ2-1; TRBD1 matches 7 bases. Germline-derived CDR1 and CDR2 are MNHNS and SASEGT. The V and J ends lost 9 bases and 8 bases, in that order; junction bases with no gene match: 10. This CDR3 region has 13 residues. The CDR3 region has the DNA TGTGCCAGTTGGGACAGAGACCGGTATGAGCAGTTCTTC. Amino acids: CASWDRDRYEQFF.

This clone was picked up a small number of times. The rearrangement uses TRBV6-5 and TRBJ1-2; 11 positions agree with TRBD1. Trimming took 2 bases from V and 4 from J; bases not matched to a gene: 6. The CDR3 length is 16 residues. CDR1 and CDR2 (germline): MNHEY, SVGAGI. The CDR3 spells CASSYEGQGAGYGYTF. CDR3 bases: TGTGCCAGCAGTTACGAAGGACAGGGGGCAGGCTATGGCTACACCTTC.

The chain combines TRBV27 with TRBJ2-7; TRBD2 might be the D (6 bases). Germline V gene sequence: CDR1 MNHEY, CDR2 SMNVEV (reference sequence). CDR3 length equals 13 residues. Trimming took off 2 bases at V and 6 bases at J, with 11 bases between the two ends. The CDR3 is CASSLGGTGEQYF. For the CDR3, the DNA is TGTGCCAGCAGTTTAGGGGGGACGGGCGAGCAGTACTTC.

This sequence joins TRBV25-1 and TRBJ1-1, with a weak D call TRBD1 (5 bases). Trimming took 3 bases from V and 3 from J, leaving 17 bases between them. The CDR3 contains 16 residues. Germline CDR1 is MGHDK and CDR2 is SYGVNS. The CDR3: CASSEVGTLPDTEAFF. The DNA for the CDR3 is TGTGCCAGCAGTGAGGTCGGGACTCTGCCTGACACTGAAGCTTTCTTT. The whole variable domain, filled in from reference TRBV25-1 and TRBJ1-1, reads EADIYQTPRYLVIGTGKKITLECSQTMGHDKMYWYQQDPGMELHLIHYSYGVNSTEKGDLSSESTVSRIRTEHFPLTLESARPSHTSQYLCASSEVGTLPDTEAFFGQGTRLTVV.

This clone was counted a single time. This chain links TRBV11-2 with TRBJ2-1; D is possibly TRBD2 (5 bases). The V end lost 3 bases, the J end lost 6 bases, and 15 bases lay between the germline ends. Germline V gene sequence: CDR1 SGHAT, CDR2 FQNNGV. The CDR3 has 15 amino acids. CDR3: CASSFGSRAGNEQFF. CDR3 sequence (DNA): TGTGCCAGCAGCTTTGGGTCGAGGGCAGGCAATGAGCAGTTCTTC.

The rearrangement links TRBV18 to TRBJ1-3; a possible D gene is TRBD1 (5 bases). There are 12 residues in the CDR3. Between the trimmed V and J ends, which lost 3 bases and 7 bases, there was a span of 7 bases. Germline loops: CDR1 KGHSH, CDR2 LQKENI. DNA for the CDR3: TGTGCCAGCTCACCCGGGGGGAACACCATATATTTT. Translated, it gives CASSPGGNTIYF.

This rearrangement joins TRBV2 to TRBJ2-2, with unresolved D. The V and J ends lost 6 bases and 5 bases respectively, with 10 bases between them. Per the germline V gene, CDR1 is SNHLY and CDR2 is FYNNEI. The CDR3 loop spans 13 amino acids. The CDR3 DNA sequence: TGTGCCAGCAGGGGCCAACCAACCGGGGAGCTGTTTTTT. It encodes CASRGQPTGELFF.

The chain employs TRBV7-9 and TRBJ1-2; D unresolved. With 5 bases removed from V and 8 bases from J, the gap between germline ends came to 18 bases. CDR3 length: 14 amino acids. Germline lookup yields CDR1 SEHNR and CDR2 FQNEAQ (reference sequence). The CDR3 DNA sequence: TGTGCCAGCAGCCCCCCTAAGGATCGAGGGGGCTACACCTTC. This encodes CASSPPKDRGGYTF.

V and J are TRBV7-3 and TRBJ2-3, with TRBD2 identical over 8 bases. V lost 3 bases and J lost 0; bases outside the gene matches: 2. This CDR3 has 15 amino acids. Germline V gene sequence: CDR1 SGHTA, CDR2 FQGTGA. The CDR3, as DNA: TGTGCCAGCAGCTTCCGGGGGGGAAGCACAGATACGCAGTATTTT. Its translation: CASSFRGGSTDTQYF.

The chain is built from TRBV9 and TRBJ2-6, with D perhaps matching TRBD2 (5 bases). The CDR3 loop spans 15 amino acids. In germline, CDR1 is SGDLS, CDR2 YYNGEE. V was pared by 0 bases and J by 2 bases, with 6 bases between. The CDR3 nucleotides are TGTGCCAGCAGCGTAGAGAGGGCTGGGGCCAACGTCCTGACTTTC. This sequence encodes CASSVERAGANVLTF.

This chain's CDR3 is CASSPEGVETQYF. In DNA form, the CDR3 reads TGTGCCAGTAGCCCCGAGGGGGTAGAGACCCAGTACTTC. The rearrangement joins TRBV19 to TRBJ2-5, with a possible D match to TRBD1 (6 bases). Germline CDR1 and CDR2: LNHDA and SQIVND (reference sequence). CDR3 length: 13 residues. V gave up 6 bases and J gave up 4 bases, with 12 bases separating them.

Here the CDR3 reads CASSRGGGNNEQFF. The CDR3 bases are TGCGCCAGCAGCCGCGGGGGGGGAAACAATGAGCAGTTCTTC. The chain combines TRBV5-1 with TRBJ2-1, with 9 nucleotides matching TRBD2. Germline CDR1 reads SGHRS; CDR2 reads YFSETQ. This CDR3 has 14 amino acids. V lost 4 bases to trimming and J lost 5 bases; unmatched junction nucleotides: 4.

In its sample, this clone was seen once. The V and J genes are TRBV6-6 and TRBJ2-2, with TRBD2 matching over 10 bases. V was clipped by 6 bases and J by 6 bases; unmatched bases: 7. Germline V gives CDR1 MNHNY, CDR2 SVGAGI (reference sequence). The CDR3 is 15 residues long. CDR3 sequence: CASSRRTSGAGELFF. CDR3 DNA: TGTGCCAGCAGCCGTCGGACTAGCGGAGCCGGGGAGCTGTTTTTT.

This clone was observed a few times. The rearrangement joins TRBV6-1 to TRBJ2-5; D is perhaps TRBD1 (5 bases). This CDR3 contains 13 residues. V was pared by 2 bases and J by 5 bases, with 9 bases between. The V gene's germline CDR1 is MNHNS and CDR2 SASEGT. This CDR3 reads CASSEPGHETQYF. The CDR3 nucleotides read TGTGCCAGCAGTGAACCAGGACATGAGACCCAGTACTTC.

The chain uses TRBV6-5 and TRBJ1-1, with D possibly matching TRBD1 (5 bases). V was trimmed by 7 bases and J by 0 bases, leaving 12 bases between them. The CDR3 is made up of 14 amino acids. Germline V gene data show CDR1 as MNHEY and CDR2 as SVGAGI. CDR3 sequence: CASKGDSLNTEAFF. CDR3 sequence (DNA): TGTGCCAGCAAAGGGGACTCCTTGAACACTGAAGCTTTCTTT.

The rearrangement joins TRBV7-3 to TRBJ2-3; the D gene is possibly TRBD2 (6 bases). The ends were cut back, 1 base at V and 1 base at J, with 9 bases in the middle. The CDR3 sequence is 15 residues long. The germline CDR1 and CDR2 sequences are SGHTA and FQGTGA. CDR3 sequence (DNA): TGTGCCAGCAGCTTAAAGGGCGGGGGCACAGATACGCAGTATTTT. The encoded protein is CASSLKGGGTDTQYF.

Concerning this clone: Its ends do not fully match the called genes, so a read error is possible. The rearrangement joins TRBV7-9 to TRBJ2-7, with TRBD1 matching 12 bases. CDR1 and CDR2 (germline): SEHNR, FQNEAQ (reference sequence). This CDR3 is built from 15 residues. CDR3 coding DNA: TGTTCCAGCAGCCAGTCCGGGACAGGGGGCGGCGAGCAGTACTTC. It encodes CSSSQSGTGGGEQYF.

The J gene is TRBJ2-7, the V gene TRBV2; D is unclear. The length of the CDR3 is 11 residues. Germline CDR1 and CDR2: SNHLY and FYNNEI. V was pared by 5 bases and J by 9 bases, with 11 bases between. CDR3 nucleotide sequence: TGTGCCAGCAGTAGCCCCCTGGTGCAGTACTTC. It is translated as CASSSPLVQYF.

CDR3 sequence reads: CASSVEADLLNEKLFF. DNA of the CDR3: TGTGCCAGCAGCGTAGAGGCGGATCTGTTGAATGAAAAACTGTTTTTT. This chain connects TRBV9 to TRBJ1-4, with D hard to call. Germline V gives CDR1 SGDLS, CDR2 YYNGEE. V was pared by 0 bases and J by 5 bases, with 14 bases between. CDR3 length: 16 residues.

The chain is built from TRBV29-1 and TRBJ2-7, with TRBD2 matching 10 bases. The CDR3 has 16 residues. The V gene's germline CDR1 is SQVTM and CDR2 ANQGSEA. J was trimmed by 4 bases and V by 4 bases; bases with no gene match: 13. For the CDR3, the DNA is TGCAGCGTTGTGGGGGGAGCGGGAGGGCCGGTTTACGAGCAGTACTTC. Translating it yields CSVVGGAGGPVYEQYF.

CDR3 bases: TGTGCCAGCAGCTCCTGGCCGGGGAACACTGAAGCTTTCTTT. Its protein product is CASSSWPGNTEAFF. This chain joins TRBV27 and TRBJ1-1; D gene unclear. Looked up from germline, CDR1 is MNHEY and CDR2 is SMNVEV (reference sequence). The V end was cut by 6 bases, the J end by 1 base, with 12 bases between. This CDR3 is 14 amino acids long.

The chain couples TRBV11-2 to TRBJ2-7, with D perhaps TRBD1 (6 bases). This CDR3 comprises 14 residues. CDR1 and CDR2 from the germline V gene are SGHAT and FQNNGV. Trimming left V 3 bases short and J 2 bases short, with 11 bases between. The CDR3 bases are TGTGCCAGCAGCTTGACAGGCGGCACCTACGAGCAGTACTTC. It encodes CASSLTGGTYEQYF.

The chain is built from TRBV7-3 and TRBJ2-1, with D possibly matching TRBD1 (6 bases). Germline V gene lookup returns CDR1 SGHTA and CDR2 FQGTGA. The germline V and J ends were trimmed by 4 bases and 3 bases, with 7 bases remaining between them. The CDR3 is made up of 13 amino acids. The DNA for the CDR3 is TGTGCCAGCAGCTGGACAGACTACAATGAGCAGTTCTTC. Amino acids: CASSWTDYNEQFF.

The chain couples TRBV6-5 to TRBJ1-1; D perhaps matches TRBD1 (5 bases). V was pared by 5 bases and J by 10 bases, with 14 bases between. The CDR3 consists of 12 residues. Germline CDR1 MNHEY, CDR2 SVGAGI. The CDR3: CASSGTQRGAFF. CDR3 in DNA: TGTGCCAGCAGTGGGACTCAAAGGGGAGCTTTCTTT.

A single count supports this clone. CDR3 sequence: CASSPREGPDTQYF. The CDR3 DNA follows: TGTGCCAGTAGTCCCCGAGAGGGCCCAGATACGCAGTATTTT. The J gene is TRBJ2-3, the V gene TRBV19, with D perhaps matching TRBD2 (5 bases). The CDR3 spans 14 residues. The V end lost 5 bases, the J end lost 4 bases, and 13 bases lay between the germline ends. CDR1 LNHDA and CDR2 SQIVND come from the germline V gene (reference sequence). Variable domain in full (rest from reference TRBV19 and TRBJ2-3): DGGITQSPKYLFRKEGQNVTLSCEQNLNHDAMYWYRQDPGQGLRLIYYSQIVNDFQKGDIAEGYSVSREKKESFPLTVTSAQKNPTAFYLCASSPREGPDTQYFGPGTRLTVL.

The chain joins TRBV9 to TRBJ2-5, with 10 bases matching TRBD2. After removal of 4 bases from V and 5 bases from J, the junction contained 8 bases not matched to a gene. Germline V lookup: CDR1 SGDLS, CDR2 YYNGEE. The CDR3 consists of 15 residues. Here the CDR3 reads CASSKLAGAYETQYF. The CDR3, as DNA: TGTGCCAGCAGCAAGCTAGCGGGAGCTTACGAGACCCAGTACTTC.